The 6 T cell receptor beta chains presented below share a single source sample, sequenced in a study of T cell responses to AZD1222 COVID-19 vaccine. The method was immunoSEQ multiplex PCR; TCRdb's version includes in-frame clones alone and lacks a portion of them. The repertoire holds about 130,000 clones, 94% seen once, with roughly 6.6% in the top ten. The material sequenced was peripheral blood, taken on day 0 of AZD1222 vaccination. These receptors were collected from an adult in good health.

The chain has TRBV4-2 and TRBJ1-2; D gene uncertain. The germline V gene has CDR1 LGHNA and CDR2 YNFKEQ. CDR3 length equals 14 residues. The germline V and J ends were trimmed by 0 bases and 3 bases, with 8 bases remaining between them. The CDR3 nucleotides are TGTGCCAGCAGCCAAGATCCCGGGGACTATGGCTACACCTTC. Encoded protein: CASSQDPGDYGYTF.

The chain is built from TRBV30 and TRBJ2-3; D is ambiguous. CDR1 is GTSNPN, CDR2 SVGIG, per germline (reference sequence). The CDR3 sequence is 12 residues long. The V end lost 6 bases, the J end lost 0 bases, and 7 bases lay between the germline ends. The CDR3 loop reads CACASSTDTQYF. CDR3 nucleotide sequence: TGTGCCTGTGCCTCTAGCACAGATACGCAGTATTTT.

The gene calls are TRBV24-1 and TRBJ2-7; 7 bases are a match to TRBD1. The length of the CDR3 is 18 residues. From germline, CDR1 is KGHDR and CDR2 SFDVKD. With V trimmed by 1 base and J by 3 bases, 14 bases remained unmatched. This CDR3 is CATSDLSHRDRDIYEQYF. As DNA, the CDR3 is TGTGCCACCAGTGATTTAAGCCACCGGGACAGAGATATCTACGAGCAGTACTTC.

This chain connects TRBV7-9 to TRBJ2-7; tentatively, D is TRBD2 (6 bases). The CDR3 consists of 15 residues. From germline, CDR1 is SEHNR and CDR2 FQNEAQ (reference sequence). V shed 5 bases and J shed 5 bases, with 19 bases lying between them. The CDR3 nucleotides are TGTGCCAGCAGCCACCCGACTAGTAGGTCCAACGAGCAGTACTTC. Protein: CASSHPTSRSNEQYF.

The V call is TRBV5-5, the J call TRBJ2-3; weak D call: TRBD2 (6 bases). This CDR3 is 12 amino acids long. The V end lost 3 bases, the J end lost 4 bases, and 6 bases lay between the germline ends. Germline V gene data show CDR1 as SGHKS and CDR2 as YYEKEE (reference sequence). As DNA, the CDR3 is TGTGCCAGCAGCTCGGGAGCAGATACGCAGTATTTT. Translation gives CASSSGADTQYF. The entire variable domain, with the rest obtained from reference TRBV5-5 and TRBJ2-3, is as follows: DAGVTQSPTHLIKTRGQQVTLRCSPISGHKSVSWYQQVLGQGPQFIFQYYEKEERGRGNFPDRFSARQFPNYSSELNVNALLLGDSALYLCASSSGADTQYFGPGTRLTVL.

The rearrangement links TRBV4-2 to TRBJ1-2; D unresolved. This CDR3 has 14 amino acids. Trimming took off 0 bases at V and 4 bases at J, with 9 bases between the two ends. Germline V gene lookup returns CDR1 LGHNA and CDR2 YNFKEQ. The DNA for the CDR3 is TGTGCCAGCAGCCAAGATGTGGTATCCTATGGCTACACCTTC. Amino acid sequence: CASSQDVVSYGYTF.